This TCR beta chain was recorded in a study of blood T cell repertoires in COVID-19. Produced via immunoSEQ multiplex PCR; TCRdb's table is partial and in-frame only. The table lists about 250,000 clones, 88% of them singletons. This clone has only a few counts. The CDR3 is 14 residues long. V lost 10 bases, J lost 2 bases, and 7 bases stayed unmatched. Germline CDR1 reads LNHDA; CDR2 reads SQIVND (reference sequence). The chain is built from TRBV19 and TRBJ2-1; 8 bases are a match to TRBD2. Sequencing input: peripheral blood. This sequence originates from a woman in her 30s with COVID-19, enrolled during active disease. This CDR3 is CATRTSGTYNEQFF. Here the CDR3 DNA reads TGTGCCACCCGAACTAGCGGAACCTACAATGAGCAGTTCTTC.